Listed below are T cell receptor beta chains from one sample, sequenced in a study of radiotherapy plus CTLA-4 blockade in lung cancer. Repertoires were generated with immunoSEQ multiplex PCR, while TCRdb's copy carries only in-frame clones and drops some. The sample consists of around 30,000 clones, under 85% of them appearing once. The material sequenced was peripheral blood, taken from a patient treated with radiotherapy plus ipilimumab. Receptor source: a human donor with non-small cell lung cancer whose response to radiotherapy plus ipilimumab could not be evaluated. The conserved cysteine and the conserved F or W are not part of the CDR3 here.

j_call: TRBJ2-1; v_call: TRBV4-3; cdr3_aa: ASSQSLADSYNEQF
j_call: TRBJ2-5; v_call: TRBV27; cdr3_aa: ASSLLGETQY
j_call: TRBJ2-5; v_call: TRBV5-1; cdr3_aa: ASSFTASETQY
j_call: TRBJ2-2; v_call: TRBV19; cdr3_aa: ASREGPANTGELF
j_call: TRBJ1-1; v_call: TRBV7-2; cdr3_aa: ASSSQRNTEAF
j_call: TRBJ1-5; v_call: TRBV6-5; cdr3_aa: ASSSERDQPQH
j_call: TRBJ2-3; v_call: TRBV7-2; cdr3_aa: ASISGAGVVADTQY
j_call: TRBJ2-3; v_call: TRBV15; cdr3_aa: ATSTGSGDTDTQY
j_call: TRBJ2-1; v_call: TRBV6-5; cdr3_aa: ASSYSVGVNEQF
j_call: TRBJ2-7; v_call: TRBV19; cdr3_aa: ASSIKTGGTYEQY
j_call: TRBJ2-5; v_call: TRBV19; cdr3_aa: ASSPETYKGSQY
j_call: TRBJ2-2; v_call: TRBV11-2; cdr3_aa: ASSSQRGGITGELF
j_call: TRBJ1-2; v_call: TRBV28; cdr3_aa: ASKTRLDREGYT
j_call: TRBJ2-7; v_call: TRBV2; cdr3_aa: ASSEEPSGISYEQY
j_call: TRBJ2-7; v_call: TRBV4-2; cdr3_aa: ASSVGLTYEQY
j_call: TRBJ2-1; v_call: TRBV6-5; cdr3_aa: TSRVSNEQF
j_call: TRBJ1-1; v_call: TRBV11-2; cdr3_aa: ASSEQVPNTEAF
j_call: TRBJ1-2; v_call: TRBV25-1; cdr3_aa: ASSDGRYGYT
j_call: TRBJ2-1; v_call: TRBV29-1; cdr3_aa: SGQTSPDNEQF
j_call: TRBJ2-7; v_call: TRBV5-4; cdr3_aa: ASSQDYGLYEQY
j_call: TRBJ1-2; v_call: TRBV5-1; cdr3_aa: ASSSGQLPYGYT
j_call: TRBJ2-7; v_call: TRBV18; cdr3_aa: ASSPEADRGGYEQY
j_call: TRBJ2-7; v_call: TRBV6-1; cdr3_aa: ASSSGSRHEQY
j_call: TRBJ2-1; v_call: TRBV10-3; cdr3_aa: AISPGYEQF
j_call: TRBJ2-7; v_call: TRBV7-9; cdr3_aa: ASSVEAATHYEQY
j_call: TRBJ2-7; v_call: TRBV30; cdr3_aa: AWSIGTSGSYEQY
j_call: TRBJ1-4; v_call: TRBV5-5; cdr3_aa: ASSQQGATNEKLF
j_call: TRBJ2-1; v_call: TRBV7-9; cdr3_aa: ASSSTGQASYNEQF
j_call: TRBJ1-1; v_call: TRBV15; cdr3_aa: ATGTGYGTEAF
j_call: TRBJ1-1; v_call: TRBV4-3; cdr3_aa: ASSRFFQGAEAF
j_call: TRBJ1-6; v_call: TRBV2; cdr3_aa: ASGQNNSPLH
j_call: TRBJ2-2; v_call: TRBV19; cdr3_aa: ASNRGRGGAGGELF
j_call: TRBJ1-4; v_call: TRBV7-2; cdr3_aa: ASSSSMGQGEEKLF
j_call: TRBJ2-7; v_call: TRBV11-2; cdr3_aa: ASSLSAGSGGKQY
j_call: TRBJ2-1; v_call: TRBV11-2; cdr3_aa: ASSFQGFGNEQF
j_call: TRBJ2-2; v_call: TRBV7-9; cdr3_aa: ASSWGLAGGRPTGELF
j_call: TRBJ1-1; v_call: TRBV6-5; cdr3_aa: ASSERENTEAF
j_call: TRBJ2-1; v_call: TRBV5-1; cdr3_aa: ASSLAPVGTSGSDEQF
j_call: TRBJ2-1; v_call: TRBV5-6; cdr3_aa: ASSLVGAYNEQF
j_call: TRBJ2-2; v_call: TRBV5-4; cdr3_aa: ASSPTSIDTGELF
j_call: TRBJ2-7; v_call: TRBV28; cdr3_aa: ASSEAYEQY
j_call: TRBJ2-7; v_call: TRBV4-1; cdr3_aa: ASSQMTSGSYEQY